The present TCR beta chain was sequenced within a study of blood T cell repertoires in COVID-19. About the study: Samples of COVID-19 (acute and convalescent) were obtained from the United States, Italy and Spain. The cDNA or gDNA used as material had been derived from T cells, B-cell-depleted T cells, or PBMCs.

This clone showed up just once. V shed 6 bases and J shed 8 bases, with 13 bases lying between them. The germline V gene encodes CDR1 DFQATT and CDR2 SNEGSKA (reference sequence). This CDR3 is built from 11 residues. Sequencing was performed with immunoSEQ multiplex PCR; in TCRdb, only in-frame clones are kept and a portion is missing. The sample consists of roughly 200,000 clones, about four fifths of them appearing once. The genes are TRBV20-1 and TRBJ1-1; D unclear. Sequenced sample: peripheral blood. The receptor was derived from a man between 65 and 80 years old with active or convalescent COVID-19. The CDR3 DNA sequence: TGCAGTGCAAAGGTGCGGGTCGAAGCTTTCTTT. Translation: CSAKVRVEAFF.